These 11 T cell receptor beta chains were all obtained from the same sample, sequenced in a study of blood T cells in healthy people across ages. Together with a sample-barcoded 5' primer, a J-beta primer mix was included in a second PCR lasting about 6 to 11 cycles. TCRdb re-analysed the 5' RACE reads in MiXCR, keeping a single row per CDR3 protein. In the table there are around 1,500,000 distinct CDR3 sequences, around 42% of which are singletons. The sequenced material came from blood. The source is a woman aged 18 to 35 in good health.

This clonotype was seen only once. The chain couples TRBV2 to TRBJ1-5; D is uncertain. The CDR3 is 14 amino acids. Trimming shortened V by 2 bases and J by 3 bases, and 8 bases separated the two germline ends. The germline CDR1 and CDR2 sequences are SNHLY and FYNNEI. The CDR3 DNA is TGTGCCAGCAGTGAAAGCCCCCTCAATCAGCCCCAGCATTTT. Its protein is CASSESPLNQPQHF. The full variable domain, with the rest looked up from reference TRBV2 and TRBJ1-5, is EPEVTQTPSHQVTQMGQEVILRCVPISNHLYFYWYRQILGQKVEFLVSFYNNEISEKSEIFDDQFSVERPDGSNFTLKIRSTKLEDSAMYFCASSESPLNQPQHFGDGTRLSIL.

The rearrangement uses TRBV7-8 and TRBJ1-1; D not certain. Germline CDR1 and CDR2: SGHVS and FQNEAQ. There are 14 residues in the CDR3. Between the trimmed V and J ends, which lost 1 base and 2 bases, there was a span of 8 bases. The CDR3 DNA is TGTGCCAGCAGCTTAGTTGTACCTAACACTGAAGCTTTCTTT. This codes for CASSLVVPNTEAFF.

The V call is TRBV27, the J call TRBJ2-3, with 9 bases lining up with TRBD2. V dropped 2 bases and J dropped 10; count of bases not matched to a gene: 7. The length of the CDR3 is 14 residues. Germline CDR1 is MNHEY and CDR2 is SMNVEV (reference sequence). CDR3 residues: CASSLSAAGGAQYF. DNA for the CDR3: TGTGCCAGCAGTTTAAGTGCAGCGGGGGGTGCGCAGTATTTT.

The rearrangement links TRBV5-1 to TRBJ1-1; maybe TRBD1 (6 bases). This CDR3 is built from 14 residues. The V end lost 4 bases, the J end lost 3 bases, and 13 bases lay between the germline ends. In germline, CDR1 is SGHRS, CDR2 YFSETQ. The CDR3 DNA reads TGCGCCAGCAGCCCCTCCGGGGGCTACACTGAAGCTTTCTTT. Translating it yields CASSPSGGYTEAFF.

The V gene is TRBV12-3 or TRBV12-4, the J gene TRBJ2-2; perhaps D is TRBD1 or TRBD2 (5 bases each). There are 15 residues in the CDR3. Deletions cut 4 bases from V and 7 bases from J, with 16 bases between. The CDR3 loop is CASSWDGGWSGELFF. The CDR3 coding sequence is TGTGCCAGCAGTTGGGACGGCGGGTGGAGCGGGGAGCTGTTTTTT.

V usage is TRBV6-4 and J usage is TRBJ1-1, with TRBD1 matching over 11 bases. In germline, CDR1 is MRHNA, CDR2 SNTAGT. Losses at the gene ends were 2 bases for V and 5 bases for J; bases not matched to a gene: 1. The length of the CDR3 is 14 residues. The CDR3 DNA reads TGTGCCAGCAGTGACGGGACAGGGGGTACTGAAGCTTTCTTT. Translating gives CASSDGTGGTEAFF.

J is TRBJ2-7 and V is TRBV12-5; D remains ambiguous. Germline V lookup: CDR1 LGHNT, CDR2 FRNRAP. The CDR3 consists of 14 residues. The V gene lost 1 base and the J gene lost 2 bases, with 9 bases spanning the gap. The CDR3 loop reads CASGLGPLTYEQYF. The DNA of the CDR3 is TGTGCTAGTGGTTTGGGCCCTCTAACCTACGAGCAGTACTTC.

V gene TRBV21-1 combines with J gene TRBJ2-4; TRBD2, the table's D call, was not compared with the DNA. TRBV21-1 is termed a pseudogene. This CDR3 is 24 amino acids long. In DNA form, the CDR3 reads TGTGCCAGCAAACCCTCAGCATGCCTACGACTAGCGGGTTTTCTCAGCCCGGGAAAAAACATTCAGTACTTC. It translates to CASKPSACLRLAGFLSPGKNIQYF.

This clonotype has a handful of counts. The chain joins TRBV27 to TRBJ1-2, with 8 bases fitting TRBD1. From germline, CDR1 is MNHEY and CDR2 SMNVEV (reference sequence). J lost 1 base, V lost 6 bases, and 4 bases had no gene match. The CDR3 has 14 amino acids. The CDR3 is CASRLTGVNYGYTF. CDR3 DNA: TGTGCCAGCAGGCTGACAGGGGTTAACTATGGCTACACCTTC.

This clonotype was seen only a few times. The rearrangement uses TRBV29-1 and TRBJ2-1; 11 nucleotides agree with TRBD2. Unmatched junction bases numbered 9, after V lost 3 bases and J lost 8 bases. Germline assignment: CDR1 SQVTM and CDR2 ANQGSEA. The CDR3 has 15 amino acids. The CDR3 bases are TGCAGCGTTGATCGACTAGCGGGATTCAAGGATGAGCAGTTCTTC. It encodes CSVDRLAGFKDEQFF.

This clonotype was counted ten times or more. The chain carries TRBV29-1 and TRBJ2-7; D ambiguous. There are 12 residues in the CDR3. V was trimmed by 4 bases and J by 3 bases, leaving 10 bases between them. The germline V gene encodes CDR1 SQVTM and CDR2 ANQGSEA. CDR3 region: CSVGADYYEQYF. The CDR3, as DNA: TGCAGCGTTGGGGCAGATTACTACGAGCAGTACTTC.